This T cell receptor (beta chain) was observed in a study of CD8 T cells in ankylosing spondylitis. Findings and caveats of the study: It was reported that disease-linked clones were significantly enriched in matched ankylosing spondylitis synovial fluid. Existing reports had already noted some motif variants in reactive arthritis synovial fluid and blood.

The CDR3 is 13 residues long. The V gene's germline CDR1 is SGHRS and CDR2 YFSETQ. The junction had 7 bases not matched to a gene; V was cut back by 8 bases and J by 6 bases. This clonotype showed up many times. Antigen unknown. The TCR beta libraries were generated through quantitative 5'-RACE incorporating molecular barcodes. In TCRdb, the 5' RACE reads were re-called with MiXCR into one record per CDR3 protein. The table includes more than 300,000 distinct CDR3 sequences, approximately 10% detected once. This sequence joins TRBV5-1 and TRBJ2-1; 8 positions match TRBD1. The sequence came from a female donor with ankylosing spondylitis or in good health (not recorded which). Sequencing was performed on blood, either unsorted or a sorted T cell fraction (not recorded which). The CDR3, as DNA: TGCGCCAGTCGACAGGGGACTCTCAATGAGCAGTTCTTC. Protein: CASRQGTLNEQFF.